This T cell receptor beta chain appears in the sequencing data of a study of CD8+ T cells in alopecia areata. Concerning this clone: The antigen remains undetermined.

This sample's treatment: oral pan-JAK inhibitor, 5-10 mg twice daily. Patients with alopecia areata provided lesional scalp punch biopsies as well as peripheral blood. Study-wide results and caveats: The study found that many expanded lesional clones persisted in scalp and blood during tofacitinib.

The CDR3 is made up of 15 amino acids. The V end lost 1 base, the J end lost 6 bases, and 16 bases lay between the germline ends. Germline V CDR1 and CDR2: SGHRS, YFSETQ. cDNA serving as the sequencing template came from extracted, reverse transcribed RNA. Profiling relied on immunoSEQ multiplex PCR, and the TCRdb table lists in-frame clones only, not all of them. The table lists 15,000 to 20,000 clones, 50% to 60% of them singletons, with 8% to 10% in the top ten. The receptor was isolated from a human donor with alopecia areata. The chain links TRBV5-1 to TRBJ1-1; weak D call: TRBD1 (5 bases). The sequences come from skin, collected at week 4, from a patient treated with tofacitinib. The CDR3 region has the DNA TGCGCCAGCAGCTTGAGCGGCAGGGCGGGATCTGAAGCTTTCTTT. It codes for CASSLSGRAGSEAFF.